Presented here are 21 T cell receptor beta chains from one specimen sequenced in a study of cytomegalovirus exposure and HLA in healthy donors. PCR used 60 Vbeta primers and 13 Jbeta primers. Here immunoSEQ multiplex PCR was the method, and the copy in TCRdb shows in-frame clones only, minus some. The sample shows about 130,000 clones, roughly 77% of them seen only once. The sequenced material came from PBMCs. Receptors were obtained from a man younger than 40 in good health and CMV-seronegative.

About this clone itself: An end of the junction does not agree with germline; a read error may underlie this. This chain joins TRBV29-1 and TRBJ1-2; D possibly corresponds to TRBD1 (5 bases). CDR1 SQVTM and CDR2 ANQGSEA come from the germline V gene. This CDR3 contains 14 residues. CDR3 sequence reads: CSVEGNAGNYGYTF. In DNA, the CDR3 is TGCAGCGTGGAAGGGAATGCAGGGAACTATGGCTACACCTTC. Full variable domain (missing parts from reference TRBV29-1 and TRBJ1-2): SAVISQKPSRDICQRGTSLTIQCQVDSQVTMMFWYRQQPGQSLTLIATANQGSEATYESGFVIDKFPISRPNLTFSTLTVSNMSPEDSSIYLCSVEGNAGNYGYTFGSGTRLTVV.

In DNA form, the CDR3 reads TGCAGCGTTGGAGGGGGCCGCAATCAGCCCCAGCATTTT. Encoded protein: CSVGGGRNQPQHF. The chain recombines TRBV29-1 with TRBJ1-5; TRBD1 aligns across 7 bases. This CDR3 has 13 amino acids. The V gene end was trimmed by 4 bases and the J gene end by 2 bases; junction bases not matched to a gene: 2. Looked up from germline, CDR1 is SQVTM and CDR2 is ANQGSEA.

The chain is built from TRBV5-1 and TRBJ1-1, with a weak D call TRBD1 (5 bases). The V end lost 4 bases, the J end lost 1 base, and 11 bases lay between the germline ends. Germline assignment: CDR1 SGHRS and CDR2 YFSETQ. The CDR3 totals 14 residues. The CDR3 is CASSTQGGNTEAFF. The CDR3 coding sequence is TGCGCCAGCAGCACCCAGGGCGGGAACACTGAAGCTTTCTTT.

The chain carries TRBV6-5 and TRBJ1-6; D gene unclear. CDR1 and CDR2 from the germline V gene are MNHEY and SVGAGI. V gave up 0 bases and J gave up 8 bases, with 11 bases separating them. The CDR3 totals 15 residues. CDR3 in DNA: TGTGCCAGCAGTTACTCGACCAGGATTCATTCACCCCTCCACTTT. Its translation is CASSYSTRIHSPLHF.

The chain employs TRBV28 and TRBJ2-7; D perhaps matches TRBD1 (5 bases). Germline V gives CDR1 MDHEN, CDR2 SYDVKM. The ends were cut back, 7 bases at V and 1 base at J, with 17 bases in the middle. There are 15 residues in the CDR3. CDR3 sequence: CASTSGHLTSYEQYF. In DNA, the CDR3 is TGTGCCAGCACCTCCGGACACCTCACTTCCTACGAGCAGTACTTC.

V is TRBV19 and J is TRBJ1-2; D is uncertain. CDR1 LNHDA and CDR2 SQIVND come from the germline V gene (reference sequence). CDR3 length: 14 amino acids. Trimming cost V 2 bases and J 3 bases, with 10 bases left between them. The CDR3, as DNA: TGTGCCAGTAGTATAAACGGGGTAGACTATGGCTACACCTTC. It specifies CASSINGVDYGYTF.

In DNA, the CDR3 is TGCGCCAGCAGCCAAGTGATTTCGCCAGGGGAAAATGGCTACACCTTC. Translated: CASSQVISPGENGYTF. The chain carries TRBV4-3 and TRBJ1-2, with a possible D match to TRBD1 (6 bases). Trimming took 1 base from V and 6 from J, leaving 18 bases between them. CDR1 and CDR2 from the germline V gene are LGHNA and YSLEER. This CDR3 region has 16 residues.

This rearrangement joins TRBV7-2 to TRBJ2-7, with 9 bases matching TRBD1. The junction had 15 bases not matched to a gene; V was cut back by 5 bases and J by 4 bases. The CDR3 runs to 17 residues. Germline V gene lookup returns CDR1 SGHTA and CDR2 FQGNSA. The DNA of the CDR3 is TGTGCCAGCAGCCCCGACAGGGGGTCCTATGGGTATTACGAGCAGTACTTC. Translating gives CASSPDRGSYGYYEQYF.

The CDR3 nucleotides are TGTGCCAGCAGCAAGCTACTAGTTGTGAACACTGAAGCTTTCTTT. Amino acids: CASSKLLVVNTEAFF. V and J are TRBV5-8 and TRBJ1-1; D is uncertain. CDR1 and CDR2 (germline): SGHTS, YDEGEE. The V gene lost 4 bases and the J gene lost 0 bases, with 13 bases spanning the gap. This CDR3 has 15 amino acids.

The chain is built from TRBV9 and TRBJ2-2, with 8 bases identical to TRBD2. CDR3 length: 15 amino acids. J lost 5 bases, V lost 0 bases, and 3 bases had no gene match. Germline CDR1 and CDR2: SGDLS and YYNGEE. The CDR3 loop reads CASSVATGGTGELFF. The CDR3 DNA sequence: TGTGCCAGCAGCGTAGCTACGGGGGGGACCGGGGAGCTGTTTTTT.

The genes are TRBV28 and TRBJ1-2, with 12 bases lining up with TRBD1. The CDR3 totals 17 residues. Germline lookup yields CDR1 MDHEN and CDR2 SYDVKM. The V segment lost 4 bases and the J segment 8 bases; nucleotides outside the gene matches: 14. Written as DNA, the CDR3 is TGTGCCAGCAGTTCCGGTCCCCCCGGGACAGGGGGCAAGGGCTACACCTTC. Translation gives CASSSGPPGTGGKGYTF.

The chain employs TRBV10-2 and TRBJ2-2, with D perhaps TRBD2 (6 bases). V was cut by 4 bases and J by 6 bases, with 12 bases left in between. The CDR3 loop spans 14 amino acids. Germline lookup yields CDR1 WSHSY and CDR2 SAAADI. The DNA of the CDR3 is TGCGCCAGCAGTGGGGGCTGGGGGGCCGGGGAGCTGTTTTTT. This sequence encodes CASSGGWGAGELFF.

The CDR3: CASSETNYGYTF. The CDR3 nucleotides read TGTGCCAGCAGTGAGACTAACTATGGCTACACCTTC. V gene TRBV6-5 combines with J gene TRBJ1-2; D call uncertain. CDR1 MNHEY and CDR2 SVGAGI come from the germline V gene. This CDR3 contains 12 residues. The V and J ends lost 5 bases and 0 bases respectively, with 4 bases between them.

J is TRBJ2-5 and V is TRBV28, with TRBD1 matching over 8 bases. Gene TRBJ2-7 matches the end of the DNA better, so the J call may be wrong. CDR3 length: 13 residues. The germline gives CDR1 MDHEN, CDR2 SYDVKM. The CDR3 DNA reads TGTGCCAGCAGTTTACCGGACAGGGCCGAGCAGTACTTC. It encodes CASSLPDRAEQYF.

The gene calls are TRBV4-1 and TRBJ1-1, with 9 bases identical to TRBD1. Germline V lookup: CDR1 MGHRA, CDR2 YSYEKL. Germline trimming cut 4 bases from V and 5 bases from J; bases unmatched to any gene: 8. The CDR3 loop spans 15 amino acids. The CDR3 loop reads CASSPIGTGRTEAFF. CDR3 DNA sequence: TGCGCCAGCAGCCCAATCGGGACAGGGAGGACTGAAGCTTTCTTT.

The chain uses TRBV6-6 and TRBJ2-1; 9 nucleotides align to TRBD2. CDR1 and CDR2 (germline): MNHNY, SVGAGI (reference sequence). Losses at the gene ends were 0 bases for V and 6 bases for J; bases not matched to a gene: 3. The CDR3 is made up of 15 amino acids. CDR3 DNA: TGTGCCAGCAGTTACTCGCGGACTAGCGCCAATGAGCAGTTCTTC. Protein sequence: CASSYSRTSANEQFF.

The CDR3 spells CASSPIPGTTEAFF. In nucleotides, the CDR3 is TGTGCCAGCAGCCCCATTCCAGGGACAACTGAAGCTTTCTTT. The chain carries TRBV5-5 and TRBJ1-1, with a possible D match to TRBD1 (6 bases). Trimming cost V 4 bases and J 5 bases, with 15 bases left between them. The CDR3 loop spans 14 amino acids. Per germline, CDR1 SGHKS and CDR2 YYEKEE (reference sequence). Full variable domain (rest looked up from reference TRBV5-5 and TRBJ1-1): DAGVTQSPTHLIKTRGQQVTLRCSPISGHKSVSWYQQVLGQGPQFIFQYYEKEERGRGNFPDRFSARQFPNYSSELNVNALLLGDSALYLCASSPIPGTTEAFFGQGTRLTVV.

V is TRBV7-6 and J is TRBJ1-3, with D perhaps matching TRBD1 (6 bases). CDR1 and CDR2 (germline): SGHVS, FNYEAQ. The ends were cut back, 6 bases at V and 0 bases at J, with 12 bases in the middle. The CDR3 spans 15 residues. The CDR3 reads CASRPPRGSGNTIYF. CDR3 nucleotides: TGTGCCAGCAGGCCACCCAGGGGCTCTGGAAACACCATATATTTT.

V usage is TRBV5-1 and J usage is TRBJ2-7; 14 positions match TRBD2. Germline trimming cut 4 bases from V and 8 bases from J; bases unmatched to any gene: 11. CDR3 length: 16 amino acids. In germline, CDR1 is SGHRS, CDR2 YFSETQ. The CDR3 spells CASSGGTSGRGGKQYF. The CDR3 DNA is TGCGCCAGCAGCGGGGGGACTAGCGGGAGAGGGGGTAAGCAGTACTTC.

The V and J genes are TRBV9 and TRBJ2-3; TRBD2 is a possible D gene (7 bases). Germline V gene sequence: CDR1 SGDLS, CDR2 YYNGEE. The CDR3 is 15 amino acids. Trimming pared 3 bases from V and 4 bases from J, leaving 15 bases between. The CDR3 sequence: CASSAVWGGPDTQYF. The CDR3 DNA follows: TGTGCCAGCAGCGCCGTGTGGGGGGGGCCAGATACGCAGTATTTT.

V is TRBV5-1 and J is TRBJ1-3, with 11 bases aligning to TRBD1. This CDR3 region has 15 residues. Trimming at V came to 4 bases and at J to 6 bases, leaving 6 bases not matched to a gene. CDR1 and CDR2 from the germline V gene are SGHRS and YFSETQ. CDR3 DNA: TGCGCCAGCAGCCCCAGGACAGGGGGCGAAAACACCATATATTTT. Its translation: CASSPRTGGENTIYF.